The TCR beta chain under discussion was sequenced for a study of blood T cells in healthy people across ages (dated by TCRdb to 2015 to 2017). General notes on the study: In model experiments, template switching captured about one uniquely barcoded TCR beta cDNA molecule for every two T cells. Age-related changes in TCR beta repertoire diversity were measured in the study by deep sequencing normalized with unique cDNA molecular identifiers. To avoid experimental bias, donors of different ages were randomly spread across the sequencing lanes. The donors were divided into four age groups: young (average approximately 16 years), middle-aged (under 40), aged (around 59) and long-lived (82). For two donors (one aged 18 to 29 and one aged 80 or older), the study analyzed two additional independent replicas of 1 million unique cDNA reads from the same blood draw. Overall study outcomes, separate from this receptor: Observed TCR beta diversity correlated strongly with the percentage of naive T cells measured by flow cytometry. As age increased, observed TCR beta diversity per million T cells dropped in a roughly linear way, and a significant reduction was already evident by age around 41. Total diversity estimates from one million sequenced T cells were considered lower bounds and underestimates. Since profiling was done on bulk unsorted PBMCs, naive and antigen-experienced compartments could not be conclusively compared. Donor CMV infection status was unknown, potentially confounding age-related changes in expanded clonotypes. Compared with the aged group, the long-lived group had more naive CD4+ T cells, fewer expanded clones and increased TCR diversity, suggesting age selection.

The approximately 41 donors, aged about 6 to 100 years, were systemically healthy Caucasian individuals from Russia. Each donor gave 8 to 10 milliliters of peripheral blood, collected into EDTA-treated Vacutainer tubes. Ficoll-Paque density-gradient centrifugation was used to isolate PBMCs, with at least 7 million per sample. Total RNA, at least 6 micrograms per sample, was extracted from PBMCs with Trizol reagent. For every donor, flow cytometry on a PBMC aliquot measured the percentage of naive CD45RAhigh/CD27high T cells. The library was prepared using 5' RACE. The run used an Illumina HiSeq 2500. The second PCR ran for about 6 to 11 cycles and used a J-beta primer mix along with a sample-barcoded 5' primer. A unique molecular identifier was introduced onto each TCR beta cDNA molecule by a template-switch 5' adaptor carrying 12 random nucleotides. Each sample yielded at least 2.5 million CDR3-containing paired-end reads. The Mint cDNA synthesis kit, primed by a TRBC-specific oligonucleotide, was used to synthesize first-strand cDNA from all RNA. Following uracil-DNA glycosylase treatment, a first 18-cycle PCR with universal primers M1SS and BC2_uni_R was performed on all cDNA. Under the source paper's analysis protocol: For normalization, 1 million high-quality reads, each with a distinct molecular identifier, were randomly selected from each sample. Instead of being binned into consensus sequences, reads with shared molecular identifiers were discarded. MiTCR, with a Q25 quality threshold and the strictest error-elimination algorithm, was used for CDR3 identification, clonotype clustering and error correction. A nonparametric unseen species model using Euler transformation provided a lower-bound estimate of total TCR beta diversity. TCRdb cleaned the public reads at Q25 with fastp, built clones with MiXCR and kept in-frame beta chains. Rows with a matching CDR3 protein are joined into one entry that keeps the most common DNA and genes. TCRdb's processing, not the authors', yielded these V and J calls. A total of about a million distinct CDR3 sequences appear in this sample, approximately 38% of them only once. The top ten constitute around 13% of the sample.

CDR1 and CDR2, looked up from the germline V gene, are ENHRY and SYGVKD. Between the V and J ends, shortened by 0 bases and 4 bases respectively, the junction contains 12 bases. Inclusive of the bounding cysteine and phenylalanine, the CDR3 is 15 residues long. The only DNA kept is the CDR3, 45 bases in frame from the first base. This clonotype was counted only a few times. Its antigen is not yet known. No qualities accompany the bases; no much larger clone lies one base away. The rearrangement joined TRBV10-3 to TRBJ1-2; no D segment can be confidently identified. The specimen sequenced was blood. The origin of this receptor is a man aged 18 to 35 in good health. The bases are TGTGCCATCAGTGAGTCACCCCGGGATGCCTATGGCTACACCTTC. Translated, this gives CAISESPRDAYGYTF.